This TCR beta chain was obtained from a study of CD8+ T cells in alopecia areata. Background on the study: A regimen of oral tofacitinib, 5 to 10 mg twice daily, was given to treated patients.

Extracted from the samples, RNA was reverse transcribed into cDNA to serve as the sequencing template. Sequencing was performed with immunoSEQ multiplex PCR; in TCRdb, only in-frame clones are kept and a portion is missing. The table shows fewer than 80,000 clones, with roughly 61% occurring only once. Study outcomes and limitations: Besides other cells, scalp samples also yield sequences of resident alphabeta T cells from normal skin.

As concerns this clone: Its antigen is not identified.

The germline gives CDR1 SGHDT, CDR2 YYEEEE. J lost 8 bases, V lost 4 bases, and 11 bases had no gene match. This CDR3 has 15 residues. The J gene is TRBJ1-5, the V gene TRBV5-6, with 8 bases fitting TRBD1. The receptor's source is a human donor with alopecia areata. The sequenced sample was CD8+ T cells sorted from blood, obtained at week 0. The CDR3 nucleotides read TGTGCCAGCAGCATCGGACAGGGCCAGAGAGAGCCCCAGCATTTT. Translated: CASSIGQGQREPQHF. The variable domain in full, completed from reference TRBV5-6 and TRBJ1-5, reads DAGVTQSPTHLIKTRGQQVTLRCSPKSGHDTVSWYQQALGQGPQFIFQYYEEEERQRGNFPDRFSGHQFPNYSSELNVNALLLGDSALYLCASSIGQGQREPQHFGDGTRLSIL.